The clone carrying this T cell receptor beta chain was counted at least ten times. TCRdb independently ran MiXCR on the 5' RACE reads; one entry per CDR3 protein. Here the sample spans approximately 250,000 distinct CDR3 sequences, roughly a quarter being singletons. These data originate in a study of CD8 T cells in ankylosing spondylitis. Germline V lookup: CDR1 LGHDT, CDR2 YNNKEL (reference sequence). This CDR3 comprises 18 residues. Trimming removed 3 bases from V and 0 bases from J, with 20 bases in between. V and J are TRBV3-1 and TRBJ1-1, with D perhaps matching TRBD1 (6 bases). The sample was blood, either unsorted or a sorted T cell fraction (not recorded which). This receptor was identified in a male donor with ankylosing spondylitis or in good health (not recorded which). Here the CDR3 reads CASSQEKRQQGMNTEAFF. In nucleotides, the CDR3 is TGTGCCAGCAGCCAGGAAAAACGCCAACAGGGCATGAACACTGAAGCTTTCTTT.